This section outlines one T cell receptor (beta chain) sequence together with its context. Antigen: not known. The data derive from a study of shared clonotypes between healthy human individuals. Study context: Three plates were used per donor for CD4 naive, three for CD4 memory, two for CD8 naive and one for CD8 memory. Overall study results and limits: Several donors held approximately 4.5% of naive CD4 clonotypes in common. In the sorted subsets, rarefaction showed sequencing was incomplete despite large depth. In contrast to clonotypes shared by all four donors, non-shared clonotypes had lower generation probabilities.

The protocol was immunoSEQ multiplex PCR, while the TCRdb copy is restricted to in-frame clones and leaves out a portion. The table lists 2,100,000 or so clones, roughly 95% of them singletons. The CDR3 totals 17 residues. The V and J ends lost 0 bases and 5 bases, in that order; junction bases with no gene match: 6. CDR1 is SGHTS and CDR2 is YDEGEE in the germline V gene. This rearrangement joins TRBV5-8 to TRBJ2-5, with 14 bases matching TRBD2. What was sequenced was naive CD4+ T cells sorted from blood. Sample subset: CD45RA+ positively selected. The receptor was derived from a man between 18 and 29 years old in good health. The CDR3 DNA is TGTGCCAGCAGCTTGGGACTAGCGGGGGGGCGGTTGGAGACCCAGTACTTC. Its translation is CASSLGLAGGRLETQYF.